The T cell receptor (beta chain) described here comes from a study of breast tumors, draining lymph nodes, adjacent tissues. Study results and limitations: Data fit most tumor T cells coming from lymph node, expanding in tumor. Tumors had less TCR diversity than lymph nodes, more than nontumor tissue.

This clonotype has a count of ten or more. Its antigen remains unknown. MiXCR, run by TCRdb on the multiplex PCR reads, gives a single entry per CDR3 protein. The repertoire includes some 83,000 distinct CDR3 sequences, roughly 20% of them detected once, and approximately 2.5% sits in the top ten. Samples came from axillary lymph nodes draining the breast cancer. Trimming took 5 bases from V and 3 from J; bases not matched to a gene: 7. The germline V gene has CDR1 DFQATT and CDR2 SNEGSKA (reference sequence). This CDR3 has 14 amino acids. The sequenced material came from axillary lymph node tissue. This receptor was identified in a female donor with breast cancer. Some clones in this sample may be carry-over from other donors' samples. The J gene is TRBJ1-2, the V gene TRBV20-1; 9 bases map to TRBD1. The DNA for the CDR3 is TGCAGTGCTCCGTCCGGGACAGGGCACTATGGCTACACCTTC. Its protein is CSAPSGTGHYGYTF.